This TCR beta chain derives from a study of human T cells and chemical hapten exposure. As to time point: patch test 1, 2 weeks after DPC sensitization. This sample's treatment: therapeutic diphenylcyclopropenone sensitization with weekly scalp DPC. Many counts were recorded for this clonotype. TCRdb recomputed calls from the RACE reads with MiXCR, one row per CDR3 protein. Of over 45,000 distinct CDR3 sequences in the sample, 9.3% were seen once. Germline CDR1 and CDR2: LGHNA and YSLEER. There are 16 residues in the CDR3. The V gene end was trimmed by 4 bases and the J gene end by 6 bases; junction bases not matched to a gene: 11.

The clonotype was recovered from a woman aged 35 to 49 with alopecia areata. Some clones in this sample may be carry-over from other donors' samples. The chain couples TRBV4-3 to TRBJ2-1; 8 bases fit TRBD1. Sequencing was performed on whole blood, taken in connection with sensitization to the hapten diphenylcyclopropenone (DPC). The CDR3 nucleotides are TGCGCCAGCAGCCCAGGGATGGGACAGGTCATCAATGAGCAGTTCTTC. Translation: CASSPGMGQVINEQFF.